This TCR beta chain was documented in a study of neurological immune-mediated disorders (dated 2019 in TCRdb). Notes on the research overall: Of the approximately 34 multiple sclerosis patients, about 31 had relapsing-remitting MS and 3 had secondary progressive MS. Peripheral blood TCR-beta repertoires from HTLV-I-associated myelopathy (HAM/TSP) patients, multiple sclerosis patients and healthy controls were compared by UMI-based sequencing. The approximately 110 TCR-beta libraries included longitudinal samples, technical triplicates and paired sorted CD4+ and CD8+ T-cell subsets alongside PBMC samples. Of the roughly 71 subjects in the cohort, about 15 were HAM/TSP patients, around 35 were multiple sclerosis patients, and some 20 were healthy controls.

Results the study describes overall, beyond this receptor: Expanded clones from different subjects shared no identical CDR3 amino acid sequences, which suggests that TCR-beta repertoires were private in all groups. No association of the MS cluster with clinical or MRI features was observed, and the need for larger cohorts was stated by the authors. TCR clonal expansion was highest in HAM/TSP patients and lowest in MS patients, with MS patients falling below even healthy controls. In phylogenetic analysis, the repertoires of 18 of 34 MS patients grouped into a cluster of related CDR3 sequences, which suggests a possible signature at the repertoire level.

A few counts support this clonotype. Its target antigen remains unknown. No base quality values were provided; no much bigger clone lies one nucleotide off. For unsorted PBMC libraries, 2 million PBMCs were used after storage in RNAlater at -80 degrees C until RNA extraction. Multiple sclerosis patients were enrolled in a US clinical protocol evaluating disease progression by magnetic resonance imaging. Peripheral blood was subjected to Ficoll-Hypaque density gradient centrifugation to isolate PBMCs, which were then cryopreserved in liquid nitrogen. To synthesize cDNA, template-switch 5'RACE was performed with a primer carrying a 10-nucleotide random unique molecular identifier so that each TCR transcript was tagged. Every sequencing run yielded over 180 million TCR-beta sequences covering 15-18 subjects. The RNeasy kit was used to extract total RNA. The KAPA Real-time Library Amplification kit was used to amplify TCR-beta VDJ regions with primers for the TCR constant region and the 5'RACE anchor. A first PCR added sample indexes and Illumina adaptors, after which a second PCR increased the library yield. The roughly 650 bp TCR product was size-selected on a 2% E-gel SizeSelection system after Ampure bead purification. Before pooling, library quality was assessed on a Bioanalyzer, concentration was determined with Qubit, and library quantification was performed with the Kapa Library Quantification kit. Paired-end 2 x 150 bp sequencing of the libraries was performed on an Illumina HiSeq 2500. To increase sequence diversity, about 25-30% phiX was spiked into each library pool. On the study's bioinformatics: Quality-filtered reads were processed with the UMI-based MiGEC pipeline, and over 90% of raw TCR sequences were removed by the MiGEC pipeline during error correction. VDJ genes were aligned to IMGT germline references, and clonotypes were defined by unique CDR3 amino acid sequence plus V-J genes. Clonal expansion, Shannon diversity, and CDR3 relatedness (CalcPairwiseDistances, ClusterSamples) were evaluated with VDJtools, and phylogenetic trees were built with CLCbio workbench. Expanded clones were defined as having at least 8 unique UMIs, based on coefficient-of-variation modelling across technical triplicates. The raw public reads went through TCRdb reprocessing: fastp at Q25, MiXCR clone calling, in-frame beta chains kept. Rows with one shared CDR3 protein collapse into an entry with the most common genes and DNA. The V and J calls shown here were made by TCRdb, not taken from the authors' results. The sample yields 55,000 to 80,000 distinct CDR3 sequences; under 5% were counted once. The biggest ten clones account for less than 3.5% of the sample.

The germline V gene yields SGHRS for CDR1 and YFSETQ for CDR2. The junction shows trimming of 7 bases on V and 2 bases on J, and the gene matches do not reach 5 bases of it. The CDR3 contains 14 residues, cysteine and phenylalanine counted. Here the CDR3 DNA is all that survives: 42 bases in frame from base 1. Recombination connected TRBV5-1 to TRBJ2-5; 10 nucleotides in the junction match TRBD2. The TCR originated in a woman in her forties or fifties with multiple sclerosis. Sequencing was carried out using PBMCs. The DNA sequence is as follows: TGCGCCAGCTCTAGCGGGGGTGGTCAAGAGACCCAGTACTTC. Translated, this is CASSSGGGQETQYF.